This T cell receptor beta chain stems from a study of T cells expressing NK-cell markers. For the study at large: Beta-chain profiling covered CD3+CD56+NKG2C+, CD3+CD56+NKG2C- and CD3+CD56-NKG2C+ sorted subsets. There were seven HCMV-seropositive donors and one seronegative donor among the eight sequenced.

The germline gives CDR1 SGHDT, CDR2 YYEEEE. The CDR3 has 12 residues. Each CDR3 protein gets one entry in TCRdb, which reprocessed the 5' RACE reads and gives no DNA. The table gives 150,000 to 160,000 distinct CDR3 sequences; the top ten clones make up 30% to 45% of it. The chain has TRBV5-6 and TRBJ2-3. What was sequenced was blood T cells: a sorted CD56 or NKG2C T cell subset, CD4+ or CD8+ T cells, or bulk PBMC T cells (not recorded which). The sequence was collected from a woman in her 50s in good health. CDR3 amino acids: CASSLTTDTQYF.